This entry lists 8 T cell receptor beta chains sequenced from one sample in a study of shared clonotypes between healthy human individuals. Clones were read by immunoSEQ multiplex PCR, and TCRdb kept only the in-frame ones, dropping some. The sample carries roughly 2 million clones, 85% to 95% recorded once. The sequencing input was naive CD4+ T cells sorted from blood. Subset indicated: CD45RA+ positively selected. These receptors all stem from a young man in good health.

The genes are TRBV11-2 and TRBJ1-3; D is possibly TRBD1 (6 bases). V lost 0 bases to trimming and J lost 0 bases, with 9 bases between them. The CDR3 sequence is 16 residues long. The germline gives CDR1 SGHAT, CDR2 FQNNGV. CDR3 bases: TGTGCCAGCAGCTTAGATAGGGGGTTCTCTGGAAACACCATATATTTT. Translation gives CASSLDRGFSGNTIYF.

This clone occurred once. One junction end disagrees with the germline gene, perhaps due to a read error. The chain links TRBV20-1 to TRBJ1-1; tentative D call: TRBD1 (5 bases). The germline V gene encodes CDR1 DFQATT and CDR2 SNEGSKA (reference sequence). This CDR3 contains 11 residues. The CDR3 spells CSASGPAGGIF. CDR3 nucleotide sequence: TGCAGTGCTAGCGGGCCGGCCGGGGGAATCTTT.

The genes are TRBV7-9 and TRBJ2-3, with D unresolved. The ends were cut back, 4 bases at V and 2 bases at J, with 10 bases in the middle. The CDR3 length is 14 residues. CDR1 and CDR2 from the germline V gene are SEHNR and FQNEAQ (reference sequence). CDR3 DNA sequence: TGTGCCAGCAGCTCTGCCAGGATCACAGATACGCAGTATTTT. It encodes CASSSARITDTQYF.

The V and J genes are TRBV7-2 and TRBJ2-5; TRBD2 aligns across 12 bases. There are 15 residues in the CDR3. The trim removed 4 bases at V and 5 bases at J, leaving 5 bases unmatched. Germline CDR1 is SGHTA and CDR2 is FQGNSA. Here the CDR3 DNA reads TGTGCCAGCAGCTGGACTAGCGGGATCAGGGAGACCCAGTACTTC. Translated, it gives CASSWTSGIRETQYF.

The V gene is TRBV4-1, the J gene TRBJ1-5, with 12 bases fitting TRBD1. The CDR3 spans 17 residues. From germline, CDR1 is MGHRA and CDR2 YSYEKL. Unmatched junction bases numbered 6, after V lost 0 bases and J lost 6 bases. DNA for the CDR3: TGCGCCAGCAGCCAAGATACGGGGACAGGGGGCGGTCAGCCCCAGCATTTT. Translation: CASSQDTGTGGGQPQHF.

This clone was counted once. V usage is TRBV7-9 and J usage is TRBJ2-1; 8 nucleotides line up with TRBD1. Germline CDR1 and CDR2: SEHNR and FQNEAQ (reference sequence). V lost 5 bases to trimming and J lost 5 bases; unmatched junction nucleotides: 2. There are 13 residues in the CDR3. CDR3 DNA: TGTGCCAGCAGCCCGGGACAGGACAATGAGCAGTTCTTC. It is translated as CASSPGQDNEQFF.

This rearrangement joins TRBV4-3 to TRBJ1-2; possibly TRBD1 for D (6 bases). CDR1 is LGHNA, CDR2 YSLEER, per germline. Trimming shortened V by 0 bases and J by 8 bases, and 22 bases separated the two germline ends. The CDR3 is 17 amino acids. Here the CDR3 DNA reads TGCGCCAGCAGCCAAGATAGAAGACAGGCGCTGAGTCGGGGCTACACCTTC. The encoded protein is CASSQDRRQALSRGYTF.

The chain has TRBV7-9 and TRBJ1-5; D gene uncertain. This CDR3 has 12 amino acids. Deletions cut 5 bases from V and 9 bases from J, with 11 bases between. Germline V gene lookup returns CDR1 SEHNR and CDR2 FQNEAQ (reference sequence). This CDR3 reads CASSGPGLPQHF. The CDR3 DNA sequence: TGTGCCAGCAGCGGGCCCGGTCTGCCCCAGCATTTT.